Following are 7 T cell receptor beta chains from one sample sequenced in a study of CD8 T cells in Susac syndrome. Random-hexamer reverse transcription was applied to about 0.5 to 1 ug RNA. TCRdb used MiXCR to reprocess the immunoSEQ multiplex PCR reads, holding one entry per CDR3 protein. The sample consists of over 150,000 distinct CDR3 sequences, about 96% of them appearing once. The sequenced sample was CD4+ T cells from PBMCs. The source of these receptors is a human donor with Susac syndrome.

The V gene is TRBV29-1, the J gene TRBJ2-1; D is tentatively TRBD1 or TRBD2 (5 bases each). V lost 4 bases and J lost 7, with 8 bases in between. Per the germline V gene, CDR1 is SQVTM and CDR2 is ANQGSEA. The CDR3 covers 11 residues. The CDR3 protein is CSVGGNNEQFF. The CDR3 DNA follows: TGCAGCGTTGGGGGGAATAATGAGCAGTTCTTC.

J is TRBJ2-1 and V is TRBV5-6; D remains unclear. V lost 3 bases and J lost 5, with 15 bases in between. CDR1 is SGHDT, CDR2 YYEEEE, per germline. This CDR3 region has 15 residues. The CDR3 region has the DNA TGTGCCAGCAGCTGGGCCTTAGGAAGAGACAATGAGCAGTTCTTC. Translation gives CASSWALGRDNEQFF.

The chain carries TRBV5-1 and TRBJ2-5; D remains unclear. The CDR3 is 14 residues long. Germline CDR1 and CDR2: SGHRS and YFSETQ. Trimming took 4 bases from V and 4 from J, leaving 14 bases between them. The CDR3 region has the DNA TGCGCCAGCAGCACTGGGCATTTCGGAGAGACCCAGTACTTC. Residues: CASSTGHFGETQYF.

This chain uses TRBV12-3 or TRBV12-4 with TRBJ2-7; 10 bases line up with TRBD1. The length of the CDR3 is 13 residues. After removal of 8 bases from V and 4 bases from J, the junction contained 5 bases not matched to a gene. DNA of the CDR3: TGTGCCAGCGGGGACAGGGGCCATTACGAGCAGTACTTC. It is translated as CASGDRGHYEQYF.

Here the CDR3 DNA reads TGCGCCAGCAGCCGGAGGCAGGGTGGAGAGCAGTTCTTC. Protein product: CASSRRQGGEQFF. This chain connects TRBV4-3 to TRBJ2-1, with D possibly being TRBD1 or TRBD2 (5 bases each). V shed 4 bases and J shed 10 bases, with 14 bases lying between them. Per germline, CDR1 LGHNA and CDR2 YSLEER. This CDR3 region has 13 residues.

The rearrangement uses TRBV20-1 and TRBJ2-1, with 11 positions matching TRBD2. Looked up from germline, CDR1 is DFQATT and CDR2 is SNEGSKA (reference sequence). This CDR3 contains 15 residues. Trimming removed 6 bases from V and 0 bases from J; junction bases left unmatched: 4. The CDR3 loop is CSAKTSGSSYNEQFF. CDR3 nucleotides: TGCAGTGCGAAAACTAGCGGGAGCTCCTACAATGAGCAGTTCTTC.

The DNA for the CDR3 is TGTGCCTGGACCAGGACAGGGACCGACAATGAGCAGTTCTTC. Amino acid sequence: CAWTRTGTDNEQFF. The chain uses TRBV30 and TRBJ2-1; 8 bases match TRBD1. The CDR3 length is 14 residues. Germline-derived CDR1 and CDR2 are GTSNPN and SVGIG (reference sequence). The junction had 7 bases not matched to a gene; V was cut back by 4 bases and J by 5 bases. Combining the CDR3 with reference TRBV30 and TRBJ2-1 gives the whole variable domain SQTIHQWPATLVQPVGSPLSLECTVEGTSNPNLYWYRQAAGRGLQLLFYSVGIGQISSEVPQNLSASRPQDRQFILSSKKLLLSDSGFYLCAWTRTGTDNEQFFGPGTRLTVL.